This TCR beta chain was captured by sequencing in a study of cytomegalovirus exposure and HLA in healthy donors. About the research overall: Earlier, almost 120 million unique TCR beta sequences were recovered from approximately 200 million T cells by an analysis. Study-wide results and limits: The authors judged a highly shared variant cluster likely a sequencing artifact. Sequences of the TCR beta chain were said to predict the HLA-A and HLA-B alleles of most subjects accurately.

This clone was seen only once. Antigen specificity is unknown. Vbeta (60) and Jbeta (13) primers were used in the PCR. Clones were read by immunoSEQ multiplex PCR, and TCRdb kept only the in-frame ones, dropping some. This repertoire shows some 190,000 clones, about four fifths found once; its top ten account for roughly 2%. V was shortened by 6 bases and J by 0 bases, with 18 bases between the two germline ends. The CDR3 contains 16 residues. Germline CDR1 KGHSH, CDR2 LQKENI. The gene calls are TRBV18 and TRBJ2-7, with D hard to call. The sequenced material came from PBMCs. This clonotype was sampled from a woman in her twenties or thirties in good health and CMV-seronegative. The CDR3 coding sequence is TGTGCCAGCTCGACCACGTCGGCTTCTAGCTCCTACGAGCAGTACTTC. As protein: CASSTTSASSSYEQYF.